This T cell receptor beta chain was sequenced for a study of beta chain features in type 1 diabetes. In the study overall: Sorted cells numbering 107,917,701 were examined across all samples.

The CDR3 is 14 residues long. V dropped 6 bases and J dropped 1; count of bases not matched to a gene: 2. CDR1 MNHEY and CDR2 SMNVEV come from the germline V gene (reference sequence). To note about this clone: Its target is unknown.

Every donor provided one heparinised blood draw, which averaged approximately 100 mL. Findings and caveats of the study: PCR might favor shorter templates, but any such skew would affect patients and controls equally.

cDNA synthesis used the whole RNA isolate, giving expressed TCRB sequences. Sequencing used immunoSEQ multiplex PCR; TCRdb keeps in-frame clones, though not all of them. The sample has 850,000 to 900,000 clones, roughly a sixth seen once. The V call is TRBV27, the J call TRBJ2-7; 11 bases fit TRBD2. Sequencing used naive CD4+ T cells from blood. The sequence was obtained from a woman aged 18 to 35 in good health. For the CDR3, the DNA is TGTGCCAGCAGGATAGCGGGAGGGTCCTACGAGCAGTACTTC. Translating gives CASRIAGGSYEQYF.